This is a list of T cell receptor beta chains from one sample in a study of shared clonotypes between healthy human individuals. TCRdb's table, derived via immunoSEQ multiplex PCR, lists solely in-frame clones and lacks some. Of hundreds of thousands of clones in the sample, around four fifths are singletons; the top ten hold 1.5% to 2%. Material: memory CD4+ T cells sorted from blood. The source of these receptors is a woman aged 25 to 39 in good health. Each CDR3 is given with its conserved first and last residue. D genes are given only for firm matches. Only some rows state a clone size, as once, few, many or a class for expanded clones.

D gene,V gene,J gene,clone size,CDR3 DNA,CDR3 protein
TRBD1,TRBV27,TRBJ1-3,-,TGTGCCAGCAGTTCAACGGGACAGGGAAACACCATATATTTT,CASSSTGQGNTIYF
-,TRBV29-1,TRBJ1-5,-,TGCAGCGCCGGTTGGCAGATCGGTCAGCCCCAGCATTTT,CSAGWQIGQPQHF
-,TRBV5-1,TRBJ2-7,-,TGCGCCAGCAGCTTGGGCCTAGCAGGAGACGAGCAGTACTTC,CASSLGLAGDEQYF
-,TRBV19,TRBJ1-2,-,TGTGCCAGTAGTATAACAGGAAACTATGGCTACACCTTC,CASSITGNYGYTF
-,TRBV27,TRBJ2-3,-,TGTGCCAGCAGTCCCCATGACAGGTATTTCACAGATACGCAGTATTTT,CASSPHDRYFTDTQYF
TRBD1,TRBV6-6,TRBJ2-7,-,TGTGCCAGCAGCACATGGGACAGCGGAGAGTACTTC,CASSTWDSGEYF
TRBD2,TRBV18,TRBJ2-1,-,TGTGCCAGCTCACCCCCGGGGGGGACAAATTACAATGAGCAGTTCTTC,CASSPPGGTNYNEQFF
-,TRBV9,TRBJ2-2,-,TGTGCCAGCAGCGTAGGGGTAGCCGGGGAGCTGTTTTTT,CASSVGVAGELFF
-,TRBV18,TRBJ2-2,-,TGTGCCAGCTCACCACCTGTCCTCACCGGGGAGCTGTTTTTT,CASSPPVLTGELFF
-,TRBV5-1,TRBJ2-1,few,TGCGCCAGCAGCTTGACGGGAAACAATGAGCAGTTCTTC,CASSLTGNNEQFF
-,TRBV2,TRBJ2-7,once,TGTGCCAGCACCAACGGTAACTCCTACGAGCAGTACTTC,CASTNGNSYEQYF
TRBD2,TRBV5-6,TRBJ2-3,-,TGTGCCAGCAGCTTCATAGCGGGAGGGTTGGCAGATACGCAGTATTTT,CASSFIAGGLADTQYF
-,TRBV7-2,TRBJ2-7,-,TGTGCCAGCGTCCTGGGGGGAAGCTCCTACGAGCAGTACTTC,CASVLGGSSYEQYF
TRBD2,TRBV5-1,TRBJ2-2,-,TGCGCCAGCAGCTTGGACAGCGGGGAGGGCCATACCGGGGAGCTGTTTTTT,CASSLDSGEGHTGELFF
TRBD1,TRBV5-4,TRBJ1-2,few,TGTGCCAGCAGCTCCCTGTCGGGACAGGCGTATGGCTACACCTTC,CASSSLSGQAYGYTF
-,TRBV4-1,TRBJ1-2,-,TGCGCCAGCAGCCAAGACCCAGCTTTGAACTATGGCTACACCTTC,CASSQDPALNYGYTF
TRBD1,TRBV30,TRBJ1-4,-,TGTGCCTGGAGTGGGACCGGGACAGACAATGAAAAACTGTTTTTT,CAWSGTGTDNEKLFF
-,TRBV7-6,TRBJ1-4,-,TGTGCCAGCAGCCCCACCCGGGGGGAAAAACTGTTTTTT,CASSPTRGEKLFF
-,TRBV28,TRBJ2-5,-,TGTGCCAGCAGTTTCTCTTGGGGGTGGGAGACCCAGTACTTC,CASSFSWGWETQYF
-,TRBV25-1,TRBJ2-1,-,TGTGCCAGCAGTGATAAGGACCGCTCCTACAATGAGCAGTTCTTC,CASSDKDRSYNEQFF